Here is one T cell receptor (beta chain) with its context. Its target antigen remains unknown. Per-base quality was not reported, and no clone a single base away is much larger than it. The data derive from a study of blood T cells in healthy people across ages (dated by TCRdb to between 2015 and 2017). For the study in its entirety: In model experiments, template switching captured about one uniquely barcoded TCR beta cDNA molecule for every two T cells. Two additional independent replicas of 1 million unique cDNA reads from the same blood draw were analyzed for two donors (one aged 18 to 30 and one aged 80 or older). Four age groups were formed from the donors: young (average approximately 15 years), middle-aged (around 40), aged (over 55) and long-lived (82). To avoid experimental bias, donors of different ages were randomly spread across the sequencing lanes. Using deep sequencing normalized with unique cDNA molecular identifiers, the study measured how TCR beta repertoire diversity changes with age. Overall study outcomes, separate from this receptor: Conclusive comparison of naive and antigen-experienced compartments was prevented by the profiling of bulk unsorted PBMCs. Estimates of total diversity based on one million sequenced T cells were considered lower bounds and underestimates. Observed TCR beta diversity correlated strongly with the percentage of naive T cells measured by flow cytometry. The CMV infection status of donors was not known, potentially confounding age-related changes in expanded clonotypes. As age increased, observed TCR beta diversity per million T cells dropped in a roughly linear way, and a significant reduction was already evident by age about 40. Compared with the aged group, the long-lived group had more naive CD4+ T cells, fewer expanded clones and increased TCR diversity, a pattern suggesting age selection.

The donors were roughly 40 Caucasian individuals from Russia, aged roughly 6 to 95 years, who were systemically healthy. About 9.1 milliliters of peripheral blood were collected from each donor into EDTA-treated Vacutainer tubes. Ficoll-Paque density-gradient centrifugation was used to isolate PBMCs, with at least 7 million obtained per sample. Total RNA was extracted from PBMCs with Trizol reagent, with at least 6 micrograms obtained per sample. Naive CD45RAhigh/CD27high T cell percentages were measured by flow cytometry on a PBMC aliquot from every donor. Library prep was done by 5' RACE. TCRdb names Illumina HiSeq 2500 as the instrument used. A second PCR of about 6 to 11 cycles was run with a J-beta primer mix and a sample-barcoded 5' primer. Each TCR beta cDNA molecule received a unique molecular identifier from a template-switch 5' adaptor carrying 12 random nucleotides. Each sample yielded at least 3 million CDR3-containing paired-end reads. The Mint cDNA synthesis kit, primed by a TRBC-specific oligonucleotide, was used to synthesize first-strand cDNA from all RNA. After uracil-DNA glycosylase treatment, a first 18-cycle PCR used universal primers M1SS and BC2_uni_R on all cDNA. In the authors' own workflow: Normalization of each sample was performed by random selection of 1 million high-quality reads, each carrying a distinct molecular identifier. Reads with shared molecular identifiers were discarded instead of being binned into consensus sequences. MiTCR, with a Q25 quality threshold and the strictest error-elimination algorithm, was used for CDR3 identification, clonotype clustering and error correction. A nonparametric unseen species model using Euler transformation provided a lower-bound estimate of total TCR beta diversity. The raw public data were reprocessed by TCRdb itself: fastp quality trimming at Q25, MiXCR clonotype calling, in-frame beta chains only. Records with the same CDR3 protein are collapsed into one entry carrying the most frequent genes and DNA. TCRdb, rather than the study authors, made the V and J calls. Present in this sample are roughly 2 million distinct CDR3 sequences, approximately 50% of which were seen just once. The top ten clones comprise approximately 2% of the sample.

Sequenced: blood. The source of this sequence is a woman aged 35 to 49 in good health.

The CDR3 loop reads CASSTRQDPAEAFF. Here is the DNA: TGTGCCAGCAGCACCCGACAGGATCCCGCTGAAGCTTTCTTT. This chain is built from TRBV13 and TRBJ1-1, and TRBD1 may be the D gene, going by 6 matching bases. The CDR3 starts with the cysteine, ends with the phenylalanine, and has 14 residues. Kept here is only the CDR3 DNA, which spans 42 bases and is read in frame from base 1. V sheds 5 bases and J sheds 6 bases, leaving 16 bases between their ends. The germline V gene (reference sequence) sets CDR1 to PRHDT and CDR2 to FYEKMQ.